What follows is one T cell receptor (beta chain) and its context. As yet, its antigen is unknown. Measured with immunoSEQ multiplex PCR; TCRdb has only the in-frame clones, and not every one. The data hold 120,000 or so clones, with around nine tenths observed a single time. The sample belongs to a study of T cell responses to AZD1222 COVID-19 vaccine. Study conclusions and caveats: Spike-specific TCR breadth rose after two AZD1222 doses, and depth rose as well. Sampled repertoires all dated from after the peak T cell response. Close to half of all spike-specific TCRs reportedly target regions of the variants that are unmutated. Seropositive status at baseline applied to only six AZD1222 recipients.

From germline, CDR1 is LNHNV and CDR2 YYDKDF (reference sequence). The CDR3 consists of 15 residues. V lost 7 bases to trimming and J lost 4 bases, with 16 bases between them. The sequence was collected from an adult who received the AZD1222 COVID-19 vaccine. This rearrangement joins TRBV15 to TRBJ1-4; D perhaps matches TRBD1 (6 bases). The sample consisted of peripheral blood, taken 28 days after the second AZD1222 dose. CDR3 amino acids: CATIQRGERNEKLFF. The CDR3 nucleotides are TGTGCCACCATCCAGAGGGGGGAACGTAATGAAAAACTGTTTTTT.